The present T cell receptor beta chain was sequenced within a study of T cells after posttransplantation cyclophosphamide. The study, taken as a whole, reports: Blood and skin or GI T cell repertoires showed limited TRB overlap. Recipient CMV seropositivity and CMV reactivation strongly tracked TRB clonality.

Sequencing was performed with immunoSEQ multiplex PCR; in TCRdb, only in-frame clones are kept and a portion is missing. The table has around 4,100 clones, 77% seen once; the top ten hold approximately 41%. Comment on this clone: Antigen: not known.

CDR1 is SGDLS and CDR2 is YYNGEE in the germline V gene. This CDR3 has 12 amino acids. The ends were cut back, 8 bases at V and 1 base at J, with 10 bases in the middle. Cyclophosphamide on days +3 and +4 followed busulfan-fludarabine conditioning and a marrow graft. The sequences come from PBMCs, collected roughly 30 days after a stem cell transplant with posttransplant cyclophosphamide. The origin of this receptor is a male patient in his fifties who received an allogeneic stem cell transplant from an unrelated donor, was CMV-positive, and had acute GVHD only. Some T cells may possibly be graft donor cells. The gene calls are TRBV9 and TRBJ2-7, with D perhaps TRBD2 (5 bases). DNA of the CDR3: TGTGCCAGGGGCTCGGGGTCCTACGAGCAGTACTTC. Translated, it gives CARGSGSYEQYF.